The T cell receptor beta chain under discussion was sequenced for a study of blood T cell repertoires in COVID-19. Trimming took 5 bases from V and 5 from J, leaving 18 bases between them. CDR1 and CDR2 from the germline V gene are LNHDA and SQIVND (reference sequence). The CDR3 runs to 15 residues. Only in-frame clones appear in the TCRdb table, and some are missing; sequencing was by immunoSEQ multiplex PCR. The data show about 160,000 clones, with around 80% seen just once and approximately 18% held by the top ten. The sample was peripheral blood. This clonotype was obtained from an elderly woman with acute or convalescent COVID-19. V and J are TRBV19 and TRBJ2-5; perhaps TRBD2 as D (7 bases). The CDR3 DNA reads TGTGCCAGTAGTGTCGGGGGGAACAGGGCTGAGACCCAGTACTTC. It codes for CASSVGGNRAETQYF. Full variable domain (missing parts from reference TRBV19 and TRBJ2-5): DGGITQSPKYLFRKEGQNVTLSCEQNLNHDAMYWYRQDPGQGLRLIYYSQIVNDFQKGDIAEGYSVSREKKESFPLTVTSAQKNPTAFYLCASSVGGNRAETQYFGPGTRLLVL.